Shown below are 27 T cell receptor beta chains from a single sample sequenced in a study of cytomegalovirus exposure and HLA in healthy donors. PCR involved 60 Vbeta and 13 Jbeta primers. Here immunoSEQ multiplex PCR was the method, and the copy in TCRdb shows in-frame clones only, minus some. This table has 110,000 or so clones, 60% to 85% appearing once. Input material: PBMCs. These receptor sequences come from a female donor in good health and CMV-seronegative.

The chain carries TRBV6-1 and TRBJ1-2, with 7 bases fitting TRBD1. The CDR3 length is 13 residues. Germline V lookup: CDR1 MNHNS, CDR2 SASEGT. With V trimmed by 8 bases and J by 2 bases, 5 bases remained unmatched. The CDR3 protein is CASDQTGNYGYTF. As DNA, the CDR3 is TGTGCCAGCGATCAGACAGGGAACTATGGCTACACCTTC.

This rearrangement joins TRBV9 to TRBJ2-7; tentative D call: TRBD2 (7 bases). V lost 5 bases, J lost 0 bases, and 15 bases lay in between. The CDR3 spans 15 residues. Germline lookup yields CDR1 SGDLS and CDR2 YYNGEE. The CDR3 loop is CASSRGAGTSYEQYF. For the CDR3, the DNA is TGTGCCAGCAGTCGGGGGGCGGGGACCTCCTACGAGCAGTACTTC.

This sequence joins TRBV5-8 and TRBJ2-5, with D maybe TRBD1 (5 bases). Trimming pared 0 bases from V and 9 bases from J, leaving 12 bases between. The CDR3 covers 13 residues. Germline values: CDR1 SGHTS, CDR2 YDEGEE. The CDR3 DNA reads as TGTGCCAGCAGCTTGGGGACGGACAAGGCCCAGTACTTC. Amino acids: CASSLGTDKAQYF.

The chain recombines TRBV11-2 with TRBJ1-1; TRBD1 aligns across 9 bases. Looked up from germline, CDR1 is SGHAT and CDR2 is FQNNGV. J gave up 5 bases and V 5 bases, and 6 bases lay outside the gene matches. The CDR3 spans 14 residues. CDR3 residues: CASSIQGAGTEAFF. The CDR3, as DNA: TGTGCCAGCAGCATACAGGGGGCCGGGACTGAAGCTTTCTTT.

The chain is built from TRBV28 and TRBJ2-3, with D possibly matching TRBD1 (5 bases). CDR1 is MDHEN, CDR2 SYDVKM, per germline. V lost 6 bases to trimming and J lost 6 bases, with 13 bases between them. CDR3 length: 13 residues. As DNA, the CDR3 is TGTGCCAGCAGCTTGGGGCCGTTTGATACGCAGTATTTT. As protein: CASSLGPFDTQYF.

The CDR3 protein is CASSSAGIVGGYTF. The CDR3 DNA reads TGCGCCAGCAGCTCGGCAGGGATTGTGGGTGGCTACACCTTC. The J gene is TRBJ1-2, the V gene TRBV5-1, with a tentative D call TRBD1 (5 bases). Germline CDR1 reads SGHRS; CDR2 reads YFSETQ. Trimming pared 3 bases from V and 7 bases from J, leaving 16 bases between. The CDR3 spans 14 residues.

This chain connects TRBV9 to TRBJ2-7, with 7 bases lining up with TRBD2. The CDR3 runs 13 residues. Unmatched junction bases numbered 3, after V lost 0 bases and J lost 6 bases. Germline V gene sequence: CDR1 SGDLS, CDR2 YYNGEE. The chain's CDR3 is CASSVGTSSEQYF. The CDR3 DNA follows: TGTGCCAGCAGCGTAGGGACTAGTTCCGAGCAGTACTTC.

This sequence joins TRBV7-9 and TRBJ2-5; a weak D match, TRBD1 (5 bases). This CDR3 contains 12 residues. Germline assignment: CDR1 SEHNR and CDR2 FQNEAQ (reference sequence). The V gene lost 5 bases and the J gene lost 7 bases, with 11 bases spanning the gap. In nucleotides, the CDR3 is TGTGCCAGCAGCGGGGCCCTTCGGACCCAGTACTTC. Protein: CASSGALRTQYF.

The chain carries TRBV7-9 and TRBJ2-1, with TRBD2 matching 9 bases. Trimming at V came to 5 bases and at J to 5 bases, leaving 10 bases not matched to a gene. CDR3 length: 16 amino acids. Per germline, CDR1 SEHNR and CDR2 FQNEAQ (reference sequence). The CDR3 loop is CASSLSGGAGDNEQFF. The DNA of the CDR3 is TGTGCCAGCAGCCTTAGCGGGGGCGCAGGGGACAATGAGCAGTTCTTC. Based on the CDR3 plus reference TRBV7-9 and TRBJ2-1, the full variable domain is DTGVSQNPRHKITKRGQNVTFRCDPISEHNRLYWYRQTLGQGPEFLTYFQNEAQLEKSRLLSDRFSAERPKGSFSTLEIQRTEQGDSAMYLCASSLSGGAGDNEQFFGPGTRLTVL.

The chain combines TRBV5-1 with TRBJ1-1; 8 bases match TRBD1. CDR3 size: 15 residues. V shed 4 bases and J 5 bases; nucleotides not matched to a gene: 10. Germline V gene lookup returns CDR1 SGHRS and CDR2 YFSETQ. CDR3 region: CASSDTLRGRTEAFF. CDR3 DNA: TGCGCCAGCAGCGACACTCTCAGGGGGCGGACTGAAGCTTTCTTT. Filled out from reference TRBV5-1 and TRBJ1-1, the complete variable domain reads KAGVTQTPRYLIKTRGQQVTLSCSPISGHRSVSWYQQTPGQGLQFLFEYFSETQRNKGNFPGRFSGRQFSNSRSEMNVSTLELGDSALYLCASSDTLRGRTEAFFGQGTRLTVV.

The V call is TRBV6-1, the J call TRBJ1-6; no definite D call. The CDR3 totals 14 residues. CDR1 is MNHNS and CDR2 is SASEGT in the germline V gene. Trimming left V 6 bases short and J 9 bases short, with 15 bases between. CDR3 loop: CASSEGGILSPLHF. The CDR3 DNA sequence: TGTGCCAGCAGCGAGGGAGGGATCCTTTCACCCCTCCACTTT.

For the CDR3, the DNA is TGTGCCACCAGCAGAGAGCTGGGGGCGAACTATGGCTACACCTTC. Its translation: CATSRELGANYGYTF. The chain has TRBV15 and TRBJ1-2; D possibly corresponds to TRBD1 (6 bases). CDR1 LNHNV and CDR2 YYDKDF come from the germline V gene (reference sequence). The CDR3 has 15 amino acids. V was trimmed by 0 bases and J by 2 bases, leaving 10 bases between them.

V gene TRBV7-6 combines with J gene TRBJ1-2, with 7 bases identical to TRBD1. V shed 3 bases and J 3 bases; nucleotides not matched to a gene: 7. This CDR3 is 15 amino acids long. CDR1 is SGHVS, CDR2 FNYEAQ, per germline. DNA for the CDR3: TGTGCCAGCAGCTTGGTGACAGGGCGGGACTATGGCTACACCTTC. Protein sequence: CASSLVTGRDYGYTF.

V is TRBV5-1 and J is TRBJ2-6, with 9 bases aligning to TRBD1. The CDR3 has 18 residues. From germline, CDR1 is SGHRS and CDR2 YFSETQ. Germline trimming cut 9 bases from V and 1 base from J; bases unmatched to any gene: 14. The CDR3 region is CATTGGGQGTSGANVLTF. CDR3 in DNA: TGCGCCACTACTGGAGGGGGACAGGGTACTTCTGGGGCCAACGTCCTGACTTTC. Together with reference TRBV5-1 and TRBJ2-6, the CDR3 gives the full variable domain: KAGVTQTPRYLIKTRGQQVTLSCSPISGHRSVSWYQQTPGQGLQFLFEYFSETQRNKGNFPGRFSGRQFSNSRSEMNVSTLELGDSALYLCATTGGGQGTSGANVLTFGAGSRLTVL.

V and J are TRBV6-5 and TRBJ2-1; D call uncertain. The germline V gene encodes CDR1 MNHEY and CDR2 SVGAGI. CDR3 length: 11 residues. V was trimmed by 6 bases and J by 5 bases, leaving 5 bases between them. In DNA form, the CDR3 reads TGTGCCAGCAGCAGTAACAATGAGCAGTTCTTC. Translated: CASSSNNEQFF.

The genes are TRBV19 and TRBJ1-1, with TRBD1 as a possible D gene (6 bases). The germline V gene encodes CDR1 LNHDA and CDR2 SQIVND (reference sequence). The CDR3 has 15 residues. V was shortened by 5 bases and J by 8 bases, with 21 bases between the two germline ends. The CDR3 bases are TGTGCCAGTAGTCCGGATATGGGGGCAGCACCAGAAGCTTTCTTT. Translating gives CASSPDMGAAPEAFF.

The rearrangement links TRBV4-2 to TRBJ1-1; 7 bases match TRBD1. The germline gives CDR1 LGHNA, CDR2 YNFKEQ. The CDR3 runs to 14 residues. Trimming took 5 bases from V and 2 from J; bases not matched to a gene: 5. CDR3 sequence (DNA): TGTGCCAGCAGCTCAGGGACAGAAAACACTGAAGCTTTCTTT. Its translation: CASSSGTENTEAFF.

The rearrangement uses TRBV6-5 and TRBJ1-1; 9 bases agree with TRBD1. This CDR3 contains 14 residues. The V segment lost 6 bases and the J segment 5 bases; nucleotides outside the gene matches: 7. Looked up from germline, CDR1 is MNHEY and CDR2 is SVGAGI. The CDR3 sequence is CASRDRGPHTEAFF. CDR3 sequence (DNA): TGTGCCAGCAGGGACAGGGGCCCCCATACTGAAGCTTTCTTT.

The chain couples TRBV13 to TRBJ2-7, with 9 positions matching TRBD1. The CDR3 spans 19 residues. V shed 5 bases and J 2 bases; nucleotides not matched to a gene: 19. CDR1 PRHDT and CDR2 FYEKMQ come from the germline V gene (reference sequence). CDR3 amino acids: CASSIRQGEPSEVAYEQYF. CDR3 bases: TGTGCCAGCAGCATCAGACAGGGGGAACCCTCCGAAGTGGCCTACGAGCAGTACTTC.

The V call is TRBV7-9, the J call TRBJ2-7; 8 bases align to TRBD2. The CDR3 extends over 13 amino acids. The trim removed 3 bases at V and 6 bases at J, leaving 4 bases unmatched. Per germline, CDR1 SEHNR and CDR2 FQNEAQ (reference sequence). This CDR3 is CASSLDSGSEQYF. The CDR3 nucleotides are TGTGCCAGCAGCTTGGACAGCGGGAGCGAGCAGTACTTC.

This sequence joins TRBV19 and TRBJ2-1; D gene ambiguous. The length of the CDR3 is 13 residues. Germline values: CDR1 LNHDA, CDR2 SQIVND (reference sequence). Deletions cut 7 bases from V and 8 bases from J, with 15 bases between. The CDR3 bases are TGTGCCAGTACAACCCGGAGACTCGATGAGCAGTTCTTC. Its translation: CASTTRRLDEQFF.

This chain connects TRBV25-1 to TRBJ2-2; possibly TRBD1 for D (5 bases). There are 15 residues in the CDR3. Trimming left V 3 bases short and J 3 bases short, with 11 bases between. Germline V gives CDR1 MGHDK, CDR2 SYGVNS. CDR3 DNA: TGTGCCAGCAGTGAGGTAGGGGCGGACACCGGGGAGCTGTTTTTT. Its translation is CASSEVGADTGELFF.

The chain uses TRBV6-5 and TRBJ2-7; the D gene is possibly TRBD2 (5 bases). This CDR3 region has 13 residues. Trimming stripped 2 bases from V and 4 bases from J, with 9 bases between. The germline V gene encodes CDR1 MNHEY and CDR2 SVGAGI. Here the CDR3 reads CASSYGGIYEQYF. CDR3 sequence (DNA): TGTGCCAGCAGTTACGGAGGAATTTACGAGCAGTACTTC.

V is TRBV19 and J is TRBJ2-4, with TRBD1 identical over 7 bases. The CDR3 is made up of 14 amino acids. Per the germline V gene, CDR1 is LNHDA and CDR2 is SQIVND (reference sequence). V lost 5 bases to trimming and J lost 7 bases; unmatched junction nucleotides: 8. The CDR3 spells CASSEGAMENIQYF. The DNA for the CDR3 is TGTGCCAGTAGTGAGGGGGCAATGGAGAACATTCAGTACTTC. The full variable domain, completed using reference TRBV19 and TRBJ2-4, is DGGITQSPKYLFRKEGQNVTLSCEQNLNHDAMYWYRQDPGQGLRLIYYSQIVNDFQKGDIAEGYSVSREKKESFPLTVTSAQKNPTAFYLCASSEGAMENIQYFGAGTRLSVL.

This rearrangement joins TRBV19 to TRBJ1-5; 7 bases fit TRBD1. With V trimmed by 6 bases and J by 0 bases, 8 bases remained unmatched. Germline CDR1 is LNHDA and CDR2 is SQIVND (reference sequence). The length of the CDR3 is 16 residues. The CDR3 DNA reads TGTGCCAGTAGCTTCCCACAGGGGAGTAGCAATCAGCCCCAGCATTTT. This translates into CASSFPQGSSNQPQHF.

The rearrangement joins TRBV6-4 to TRBJ2-3; TRBD1 agrees at 7 bases. Germline CDR1 MRHNA, CDR2 SNTAGT. J gave up 4 bases and V 2 bases, and 3 bases lay outside the gene matches. The CDR3 spans 14 residues. The chain's CDR3 is CASSDKGQSDTQYF. The CDR3 bases are TGTGCCAGCAGTGACAAGGGACAGTCAGATACGCAGTATTTT.

DNA for the CDR3: TGTGCCAGCAGCCTTAACACCGTCGGGGGGACCCAGTACTTC. Residues: CASSLNTVGGTQYF. J is TRBJ2-5 and V is TRBV14; maybe TRBD2 (6 bases). The CDR3 length is 14 residues. The V end was cut by 4 bases, the J end by 7 bases, with 16 bases between. Germline V gene sequence: CDR1 SGHDN, CDR2 FVKESK.